The T cell receptor beta chain described here comes from a study of cytomegalovirus exposure and HLA in healthy donors. Study summary: Researchers found that about four fifths of 350 to 500 genotyped donors fell within the Caucasian-associated ancestry cluster.

V shed 4 bases, J shed 4 bases, and the junction held 4 bases outside the gene matches. The CDR3 runs 14 residues. The germline CDR1 and CDR2 sequences are LNHDA and SQIVND (reference sequence). General study results and limits: Later analysis demonstrated an association between a missense DCLRE1C variant and TCR beta V- and J-gene trimming. TRBV6-2, TRBV6-3 and some other V segments were unresolvable in 87-base-pair reads.

With 60 Vbeta and 13 Jbeta primers, the PCR was carried out. Per the study methods: Counted up in a later analysis, unique TCR beta chains came to about 80 million, with around 11 million shared. Some clones are missing from TCRdb's copy, which holds only in-frame ones; the method was immunoSEQ multiplex PCR. That table supplies the V and J calls and clone size; D and trimming were determined from the DNA. Altogether over 85,000 clones are present, around 86% being singletons, with the ten largest covering about 1.8%. This clone occurred once. What it recognizes is unknown. The sequenced sample was PBMCs. This receptor was identified in a middle-aged man in good health and CMV-seronegative. The genes are TRBV19 and TRBJ1-1; 9 bases are shared with TRBD1. The CDR3 DNA sequence: TGTGCCAGTAGTAACAGGGGGCATGGCACTGAAGCTTTCTTT. Its translation: CASSNRGHGTEAFF.